This entry lists 32 T cell receptor beta chains sequenced from one sample in a study of T-cell memory formation after mild COVID-19. TCRdb redid the calling of the 5' RACE reads with MiXCR, one entry per CDR3 protein. The table records 300,000 to 400,000 distinct CDR3 sequences, more than 15% of them present only once. The sequencing sample was made of PBMCs or a T cell subset sorted from them (not recorded which). These receptors all stem from a young man who had mild COVID-19 (a few samples of this study predate the infection). Cell type and time point are not known.

This clonotype has a count of ten or more. This sequence joins TRBV15 and TRBJ2-2; 15 bases line up with TRBD2. This CDR3 is built from 19 residues. Germline trimming cut 5 bases from V and 1 base from J; bases unmatched to any gene: 8. CDR1 is LNHNV and CDR2 is YYDKDF in the germline V gene (reference sequence). CDR3 amino acids: CATSSLGTSGGKNTGELFF. The DNA for the CDR3 is TGTGCCACCAGCTCCCTGGGGACTAGCGGGGGGAAGAACACCGGGGAGCTGTTTTTT. The whole variable domain, filled in from reference TRBV15 and TRBJ2-2, reads DAMVIQNPRYQVTQFGKPVTLSCSQTLNHNVMYWYQQKSSQAPKLLFHYYDKDFNNEADTPDNFQSRRPNTSFCFLDIRSPGLGDTAMYLCATSSLGTSGGKNTGELFFGEGSRLTVL.

This clonotype was counted a few times. CDR3 region: CASSQDQRVPYEQYV. CDR3 DNA sequence: TGCGCCAGCAGCCAAGATCAGAGGGTCCCCTACGAGCAGTACGTC. V is TRBV4-1 and J is TRBJ2-7; tentatively, D is TRBD2 (5 bases). The CDR3 totals 15 residues. In germline, CDR1 is MGHRA, CDR2 YSYEKL. Trimming stripped 0 bases from V and 2 bases from J, with 11 bases between.

This clonotype showed up just a few times. The chain links TRBV4-3 to TRBJ2-1, with 11 bases identical to TRBD2. V gave up 1 base and J gave up 5 bases; unmatched junction bases: 7. Germline CDR1 is LGHNA and CDR2 is YSLEER. The CDR3 covers 17 residues. Here the CDR3 reads CASSQAASGGIDNEQFF. The DNA for the CDR3 is TGCGCCAGCAGCCAAGCGGCTAGCGGGGGGATAGACAATGAGCAGTTCTTC.

V usage is TRBV5-1 and J usage is TRBJ1-1; no definite D call. This CDR3 region has 14 residues. The V end lost 0 bases, the J end lost 0 bases, and 6 bases lay between the germline ends. Germline values: CDR1 SGHRS, CDR2 YFSETQ. CDR3: CASSLGEVNTEAFF. The CDR3 DNA is TGCGCCAGCAGCTTGGGAGAAGTGAACACTGAAGCTTTCTTT.

V gene TRBV6-5 combines with J gene TRBJ1-1; D is uncertain. Germline V gene sequence: CDR1 MNHEY, CDR2 SVGAGI. The CDR3 covers 13 residues. V lost 5 bases and J lost 3, with 10 bases in between. In nucleotides, the CDR3 is TGTGCCAGCAGTCCTGCATGGGACACTGAAGCTTTCTTT. It translates to CASSPAWDTEAFF.

This clonotype turned up a few times. The CDR3 sequence: CASSPGGTGGIEQFF. CDR3 bases: TGTGCCAGCAGCCCAGGAGGGACAGGGGGCATTGAGCAGTTCTTC. The chain links TRBV7-9 to TRBJ2-1; 12 bases match TRBD1. Germline values: CDR1 SEHNR, CDR2 FQNEAQ (reference sequence). Trimming took 5 bases from V and 9 from J; bases not matched to a gene: 8. CDR3 length equals 15 residues.

This chain uses TRBV27 with TRBJ2-1; 11 nucleotides agree with TRBD2. The V segment lost 5 bases and the J segment 9 bases; nucleotides outside the gene matches: 6. Per germline, CDR1 MNHEY and CDR2 SMNVEV (reference sequence). This CDR3 is built from 14 residues. The CDR3 protein is CASSSSGGVLEQFF. The CDR3 bases are TGTGCCAGCAGTAGTAGCGGGGGGGTGCTTGAGCAGTTCTTC.

This clonotype was observed a handful of times. The V and J genes are TRBV4-3 and TRBJ2-1; TRBD2 matches 10 bases. Germline V gene data show CDR1 as LGHNA and CDR2 as YSLEER. The CDR3 sequence is 15 residues long. The ends lost 1 base at V and 8 bases at J; junction bases unmatched: 5. CDR3 protein: CASSQGLAGLDEQFF. CDR3 coding DNA: TGCGCCAGCAGCCAAGGACTAGCGGGTTTAGATGAGCAGTTCTTC.

This clonotype showed up many times. The chain uses TRBV4-1 and TRBJ2-4, with 8 bases aligning to TRBD2. CDR3 length: 14 residues. Germline V gives CDR1 MGHRA, CDR2 YSYEKL. The J segment lost 7 bases and the V segment lost 4 bases, leaving 6 bases of the junction unmatched. The CDR3 DNA reads TGCGCCAGCAGCCGGGGACTAGTGGGGAACATTCAGTACTTC. Its translation is CASSRGLVGNIQYF.

This clonotype was counted many times. The rearrangement joins TRBV5-1 to TRBJ2-3, with D perhaps being TRBD1 or TRBD2 (5 bases each). The length of the CDR3 is 14 residues. V was shortened by 3 bases and J by 2 bases, with 10 bases between the two germline ends. CDR1 and CDR2 from the germline V gene are SGHRS and YFSETQ. The CDR3 spells CASSWDGVTDTQYF. In DNA, the CDR3 is TGCGCCAGCAGCTGGGACGGTGTCACAGATACGCAGTATTTT.

The chain employs TRBV7-9 and TRBJ2-3; TRBD2 aligns across 9 bases. This CDR3 contains 13 residues. J lost 7 bases, V lost 10 bases, and 9 bases had no gene match. CDR1 SEHNR and CDR2 FQNEAQ come from the germline V gene (reference sequence). DNA for the CDR3: TGTGCCACTCTGCGGGGGGGCCCCCATACGCAGTATTTT. Encoded protein: CATLRGGPHTQYF.

The table lists this clonotype with a few counts. The chain joins TRBV4-1 to TRBJ2-3, with 7 nucleotides matching TRBD1. V shed 5 bases, J shed 6 bases, and the junction held 2 bases outside the gene matches. CDR3 size: 12 residues. Looked up from germline, CDR1 is MGHRA and CDR2 is YSYEKL. CDR3 nucleotides: TGCGCCAGCAGCGAACAGGGGGATACGCAGTATTTT. This gives the protein CASSEQGDTQYF.

The chain recombines TRBV15 with TRBJ2-1; unclear D gene. Looked up from germline, CDR1 is LNHNV and CDR2 is YYDKDF (reference sequence). Trimming stripped 1 base from V and 9 bases from J, with 7 bases between. CDR3 length: 12 amino acids. The CDR3 protein is CATSRGSGEQFF. The CDR3 coding sequence is TGTGCCACCAGCAGAGGTTCCGGTGAGCAGTTCTTC. The full variable domain, its missing parts supplied by reference TRBV15 and TRBJ2-1, is DAMVIQNPRYQVTQFGKPVTLSCSQTLNHNVMYWYQQKSSQAPKLLFHYYDKDFNNEADTPDNFQSRRPNTSFCFLDIRSPGLGDTAMYLCATSRGSGEQFFGPGTRLTVL.

This chain links TRBV6-5 with TRBJ2-7, with D maybe TRBD2 (7 bases). Germline CDR1 and CDR2: MNHEY and SVGAGI. Trimming pared 0 bases from V and 4 bases from J, leaving 13 bases between. The CDR3 runs 15 residues. CDR3 amino acids: CASSYSTGGLYEQYF. CDR3 coding DNA: TGTGCCAGCAGTTACTCGACGGGGGGCTTGTACGAGCAGTACTTC.

The chain combines TRBV20-1 with TRBJ1-1, with 10 positions matching TRBD1. V lost 6 bases to trimming and J lost 1 base; unmatched junction nucleotides: 8. There are 15 residues in the CDR3. Germline CDR1 and CDR2: DFQATT and SNEGSKA (reference sequence). CDR3 nucleotide sequence: TGCAGTGCGGTGGACAGGGGGTGGTGGAACACTGAAGCTTTCTTT. It is translated as CSAVDRGWWNTEAFF.

This clonotype was counted only a few times. The chain carries TRBV28 and TRBJ2-5, with 9 bases that match TRBD1. V was pared by 3 bases and J by 5 bases, with 4 bases of the junction left unmatched. The CDR3 consists of 14 residues. Germline values: CDR1 MDHEN, CDR2 SYDVKM. CDR3 sequence (DNA): TGTGCCAGCAGTTTCGGACAGGGGATGGAGACCCAGTACTTC. This translates into CASSFGQGMETQYF.

This clonotype was seen more than once but under ten times. The genes are TRBV29-1 and TRBJ2-3; D is perhaps TRBD1 (6 bases). The germline V gene has CDR1 SQVTM and CDR2 ANQGSEA. V was shortened by 4 bases and J by 6 bases, with 11 bases between the two germline ends. The CDR3 loop spans 12 amino acids. The CDR3 here is CSVGGLADTQYF. As DNA, the CDR3 is TGCAGCGTTGGGGGGCTCGCGGATACGCAGTATTTT.

The genes are TRBV29-1 and TRBJ2-1, with TRBD2 as a possible D gene (6 bases). The CDR3 spans 12 residues. The germline V and J ends were trimmed by 4 bases and 6 bases, with 10 bases remaining between them. Germline V CDR1 and CDR2: SQVTM, ANQGSEA. CDR3 protein: CSVVAGINEQFF. Written as DNA, the CDR3 is TGCAGCGTTGTTGCGGGGATCAATGAGCAGTTCTTC.

This clonotype was counted ten times or more. This sequence joins TRBV24-1 and TRBJ2-5; no clear D. V shed 0 bases and J shed 4 bases, with 2 bases lying between them. CDR3 length: 12 residues. From germline, CDR1 is KGHDR and CDR2 SFDVKD. CDR3 loop: CATSDLGETQYF. The CDR3 DNA sequence: TGTGCCACCAGTGATTTGGGAGAGACCCAGTACTTC.

The CDR3: CASSYGQGSSTEAFF. In DNA form, the CDR3 reads TGCGCCAGCAGCTATGGACAGGGGTCCTCTACTGAAGCTTTCTTT. The chain has TRBV5-1 and TRBJ1-1, with 9 bases lining up with TRBD1. This CDR3 contains 15 residues. Germline lookup yields CDR1 SGHRS and CDR2 YFSETQ. V was pared by 3 bases and J by 5 bases, with 8 bases of the junction left unmatched.

The V gene is TRBV4-3, the J gene TRBJ2-6; D call uncertain. The V gene's germline CDR1 is LGHNA and CDR2 YSLEER. The CDR3 contains 16 residues. The ends were cut back, 0 bases at V and 3 bases at J, with 9 bases in the middle. The CDR3 coding sequence is TGCGCCAGCAGCCAAGAGTCCACGGATGGGGCCAACGTCCTGACTTTC. It specifies CASSQESTDGANVLTF.

The genes are TRBV7-2 and TRBJ2-3, with D perhaps matching TRBD2 (5 bases). Germline loops: CDR1 SGHTA, CDR2 FQGNSA. Trimming removed 2 bases at V and 1 base at J, with 13 bases between. This CDR3 has 16 amino acids. The DNA of the CDR3 is TGTGCCAGCAGCTTACGGGGAAGTCGGCGCACAGATACGCAGTATTTT. Amino acid sequence: CASSLRGSRRTDTQYF.

This clonotype appeared a few times. The J gene is TRBJ2-5, the V gene TRBV5-1; D gene unclear. This CDR3 contains 14 residues. Germline loops: CDR1 SGHRS, CDR2 YFSETQ. V was shortened by 1 base and J by 7 bases, with 14 bases between the two germline ends. CDR3 region: CASSLSTTSGTQYF. CDR3 sequence (DNA): TGCGCCAGCAGCTTGAGTACGACCTCGGGGACCCAGTACTTC.

V usage is TRBV5-5 and J usage is TRBJ1-2; 8 nucleotides line up with TRBD1. The CDR3 length is 17 residues. Trimming took 2 bases from V and 4 from J; bases not matched to a gene: 13. Germline V lookup: CDR1 SGHKS, CDR2 YYEKEE (reference sequence). CDR3 in amino acids: CASSLGQGSFSGYGYTF. CDR3 sequence (DNA): TGTGCCAGCAGCTTAGGACAGGGTAGTTTTTCCGGCTATGGCTACACCTTC. Complete variable domain (other parts from reference TRBV5-5 and TRBJ1-2): DAGVTQSPTHLIKTRGQQVTLRCSPISGHKSVSWYQQVLGQGPQFIFQYYEKEERGRGNFPDRFSARQFPNYSSELNVNALLLGDSALYLCASSLGQGSFSGYGYTFGSGTRLTVV.

This clonotype has more than one count but fewer than ten. This rearrangement joins TRBV12-5 to TRBJ2-7, with 7 bases fitting TRBD1. This CDR3 region has 13 residues. Germline V gene sequence: CDR1 LGHNT, CDR2 FRNRAP. V lost 5 bases to trimming and J lost 3 bases; unmatched junction nucleotides: 4. The CDR3 DNA is TGTGCTAGTGGTGGGGGACAGATCTACGAGCAGTACTTC. This translates into CASGGGQIYEQYF.

The chain links TRBV25-1 to TRBJ2-1; TRBD1 aligns across 8 bases. The ends lost 4 bases at V and 5 bases at J; junction bases unmatched: 13. Germline lookup yields CDR1 MGHDK and CDR2 SYGVNS. The CDR3 is 17 amino acids. The CDR3 reads CASSGGPGTGGNNEQFF. The CDR3 nucleotides read TGTGCCAGCAGTGGCGGACCCGGGACAGGAGGGAACAATGAGCAGTTCTTC.

The chain combines TRBV2 with TRBJ2-3; 10 positions agree with TRBD2. The CDR3 runs 15 residues. V was pared by 6 bases and J by 3 bases, with 6 bases of the junction left unmatched. The germline V gene has CDR1 SNHLY and CDR2 FYNNEI. The CDR3 loop is CASRLSGGPTDTQYF. The CDR3 DNA reads TGTGCCAGCAGACTTAGCGGGGGGCCGACAGATACGCAGTATTTT.

This clonotype was seen only a few times. V is TRBV12-3 or TRBV12-4 and J is TRBJ1-6; D possibly corresponds to TRBD1 (5 bases). The length of the CDR3 is 14 residues. Trimming stripped 3 bases from V and 10 bases from J, with 13 bases between. The CDR3 DNA reads as TGTGCCAGCAGTTTTGAACGGGGGAACTCACCCCTCCACTTT. Its protein is CASSFERGNSPLHF.

The chain links TRBV24-1 to TRBJ2-3; 8 positions agree with TRBD1. The CDR3 contains 15 residues. Germline assignment: CDR1 KGHDR and CDR2 SFDVKD. Trimming cost V 3 bases and J 5 bases; bases outside gene matches: 6. The DNA of the CDR3 is TGTGCCACCAGTGATCGGCAGGGGGCTGGAGATACGCAGTATTTT. It yields the protein CATSDRQGAGDTQYF.

This chain links TRBV25-1 with TRBJ1-5, with a tentative D call TRBD1 (5 bases). The germline gives CDR1 MGHDK, CDR2 SYGVNS. The V and J ends lost 2 bases and 2 bases respectively, with 13 bases between them. The CDR3 spans 16 residues. CDR3 sequence: CASSETGTGRNQPQHF. The CDR3 DNA reads TGTGCCAGCAGTGAAACAGGCACCGGACGCAATCAGCCCCAGCATTTT.

The chain is built from TRBV6-5 and TRBJ1-4, with D possibly being TRBD1 (5 bases). The CDR3 runs to 15 residues. V was clipped by 6 bases and J by 14 bases, with 25 bases between them. CDR1 MNHEY and CDR2 SVGAGI come from the germline V gene. This CDR3 is CASREAVGTLKRLFF. The CDR3 DNA is TGTGCCAGCAGAGAAGCCGTCGGGACCCTCAAAAGGCTGTTTTTT.

This clonotype was found a few times. The gene calls are TRBV12-3 or TRBV12-4 and TRBJ2-3; D is ambiguous. Trimming took off 2 bases at V and 6 bases at J, with 12 bases between the two ends. The CDR3 is 14 amino acids. In DNA form, the CDR3 reads TGTGCCAGCAGTTTAAAGGGATTAGAGGATACGCAGTATTTT. Protein product: CASSLKGLEDTQYF.